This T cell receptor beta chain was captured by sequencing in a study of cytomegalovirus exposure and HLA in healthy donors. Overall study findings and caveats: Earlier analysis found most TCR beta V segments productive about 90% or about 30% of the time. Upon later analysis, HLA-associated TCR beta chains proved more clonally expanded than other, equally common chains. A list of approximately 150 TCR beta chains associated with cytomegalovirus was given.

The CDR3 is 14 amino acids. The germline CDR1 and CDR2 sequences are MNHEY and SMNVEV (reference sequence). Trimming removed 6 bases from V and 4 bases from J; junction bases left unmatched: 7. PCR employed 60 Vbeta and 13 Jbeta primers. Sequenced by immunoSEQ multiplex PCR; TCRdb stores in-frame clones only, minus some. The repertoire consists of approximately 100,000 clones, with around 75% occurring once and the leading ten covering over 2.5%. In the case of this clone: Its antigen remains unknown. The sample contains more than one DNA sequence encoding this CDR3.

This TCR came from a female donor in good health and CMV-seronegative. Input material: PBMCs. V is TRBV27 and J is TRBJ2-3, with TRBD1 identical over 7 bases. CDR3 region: CASRYRGVPDTQYF. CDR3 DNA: TGTGCCAGCAGATACAGGGGAGTGCCAGATACGCAGTATTTT.